The 12 T cell receptor beta chains reported below all come from one sample, sequenced in a study of CD8 T cells in Susac syndrome. RNA totalling about 0.45 to 1 ug underwent reverse transcription with random hexamers. TCRdb passed the immunoSEQ multiplex PCR reads through MiXCR, listing each CDR3 protein once. The data show tens of thousands of distinct CDR3 sequences, roughly 93% seen once. The sample was CD8+ T cells from PBMCs. These receptors were taken from a human donor with multiple sclerosis.

The gene calls are TRBV18 and TRBJ2-3, with D hard to call. The ends were cut back, 3 bases at V and 4 bases at J, with 5 bases in the middle. Germline CDR1 is KGHSH and CDR2 is LQKENI. This CDR3 spans 12 amino acids. The CDR3 bases are TGTGCCAGCTCACCCCCTTCAGATACGCAGTATTTT. Residues: CASSPPSDTQYF.

This clonotype was recorded only once. The chain employs TRBV7-9 and TRBJ2-1; TRBD2 might be the D (6 bases). This CDR3 is 14 amino acids long. The V end lost 6 bases, the J end lost 4 bases, and 13 bases lay between the germline ends. Germline-derived CDR1 and CDR2 are SEHNR and FQNEAQ (reference sequence). DNA of the CDR3: TGTGCCAGCAGTCTCTCGGGGACTTACAATGAGCAGTTCTTC. Its protein product is CASSLSGTYNEQFF.

The J gene is TRBJ1-2, the V gene TRBV20-1; tentative D call: TRBD1 (6 bases). CDR1 and CDR2 from the germline V gene are DFQATT and SNEGSKA (reference sequence). CDR3 size: 14 residues. Trimming cost V 5 bases and J 0 bases, with 13 bases left between them. The chain's CDR3 is CSASTGTSNYGYTF. The DNA for the CDR3 is TGCAGTGCTTCTACAGGGACCTCTAACTATGGCTACACCTTC.

The V call is TRBV20-1, the J call TRBJ2-3; 12 bases are shared with TRBD2. The germline V gene encodes CDR1 DFQATT and CDR2 SNEGSKA (reference sequence). Germline trimming cut 6 bases from V and 4 bases from J; bases unmatched to any gene: 8. This CDR3 has 15 amino acids. CDR3 DNA: TGCAGTGCCCACAGACTAGCGGGAGATTCAGATACGCAGTATTTT. Amino acids: CSAHRLAGDSDTQYF.

For the CDR3, the DNA is TGTGCCAGCAGCTTCCCCTTAACCGATGAAGCTTTCTTT. It codes for CASSFPLTDEAFF. The J gene is TRBJ1-1, the V gene TRBV7-9, with no clear D. Trimming shortened V by 3 bases and J by 7 bases, and 12 bases separated the two germline ends. Germline V gives CDR1 SEHNR, CDR2 FQNEAQ (reference sequence). This CDR3 is 13 amino acids long. Filled out from reference TRBV7-9 and TRBJ1-1, the complete variable domain reads DTGVSQNPRHKITKRGQNVTFRCDPISEHNRLYWYRQTLGQGPEFLTYFQNEAQLEKSRLLSDRFSAERPKGSFSTLEIQRTEQGDSAMYLCASSFPLTDEAFFGQGTRLTVV.

In this sample, this clonotype turned up once. The J gene is TRBJ1-1, the V gene TRBV29-1; D is uncertain. CDR3 length: 12 residues. V lost 8 bases to trimming and J lost 5 bases, with 15 bases between them. Germline V gene sequence: CDR1 SQVTM, CDR2 ANQGSEA. In nucleotides, the CDR3 is TGCAGCCCGAAGAGGGTAGGAACTGAAGCTTTCTTT. Protein: CSPKRVGTEAFF. Variable domain in full (rest from reference TRBV29-1 and TRBJ1-1): SAVISQKPSRDICQRGTSLTIQCQVDSQVTMMFWYRQQPGQSLTLIATANQGSEATYESGFVIDKFPISRPNLTFSTLTVSNMSPEDSSIYLCSPKRVGTEAFFGQGTRLTVV.

V and J are TRBV13 and TRBJ1-6, with TRBD1 matching 11 bases. Germline lookup yields CDR1 PRHDT and CDR2 FYEKMQ (reference sequence). V was clipped by 4 bases and J by 9 bases; unmatched bases: 5. CDR3 length: 15 residues. CDR3 sequence: CASSSTGTGGSPLHF. The CDR3 DNA is TGTGCCAGCAGCTCGACCGGGACAGGGGGTTCACCCCTCCACTTT.

The chain recombines TRBV27 with TRBJ2-3, with D tentatively TRBD1 (7 bases). The CDR3 runs to 18 residues. Germline V gives CDR1 MNHEY, CDR2 SMNVEV (reference sequence). V was shortened by 3 bases and J by 3 bases, with 22 bases between the two germline ends. The CDR3 bases are TGTGCCAGCAGTTTGGTAGGGGACAGCAGTGGGAGGACAGATACGCAGTATTTT. This encodes CASSLVGDSSGRTDTQYF.

The gene calls are TRBV15 and TRBJ1-1, with a tentative D call TRBD1 (5 bases). Germline CDR1 reads LNHNV; CDR2 reads YYDKDF (reference sequence). The CDR3 contains 14 residues. The germline V and J ends were trimmed by 3 bases and 3 bases, with 11 bases remaining between them. CDR3 sequence: CATSRWGFDTEAFF. The CDR3 region has the DNA TGTGCCACCAGCAGGTGGGGGTTCGACACTGAAGCTTTCTTT.

CDR3 in DNA: TGTGCCAGCAGCTTATGGACAGGGGCGTTCTATGGCTACACCTTC. Amino acid sequence: CASSLWTGAFYGYTF. V is TRBV7-8 and J is TRBJ1-2, with 9 bases identical to TRBD1. The CDR3 is 15 amino acids. Germline CDR1 reads SGHVS; CDR2 reads FQNEAQ. The V and J ends lost 2 bases and 4 bases, in that order; junction bases with no gene match: 5.

The chain combines TRBV7-9 with TRBJ1-1; 11 nucleotides agree with TRBD1. After removal of 3 bases from V and 7 bases from J, the junction contained 4 bases not matched to a gene. This CDR3 region has 14 residues. Germline lookup yields CDR1 SEHNR and CDR2 FQNEAQ (reference sequence). In DNA form, the CDR3 reads TGTGCCAGCAGCTTGGGACAGGGGGAAGGTGAAGCTTTCTTT. Residues: CASSLGQGEGEAFF.

The chain uses TRBV12-3 or TRBV12-4 and TRBJ1-5; unclear D gene. V was cut by 2 bases and J by 4 bases, with 3 bases left in between. The CDR3 consists of 12 residues. CDR3 sequence reads: CASSLPNQPQHF. Here the CDR3 DNA reads TGTGCCAGCAGTTTACCTAATCAGCCCCAGCATTTT.